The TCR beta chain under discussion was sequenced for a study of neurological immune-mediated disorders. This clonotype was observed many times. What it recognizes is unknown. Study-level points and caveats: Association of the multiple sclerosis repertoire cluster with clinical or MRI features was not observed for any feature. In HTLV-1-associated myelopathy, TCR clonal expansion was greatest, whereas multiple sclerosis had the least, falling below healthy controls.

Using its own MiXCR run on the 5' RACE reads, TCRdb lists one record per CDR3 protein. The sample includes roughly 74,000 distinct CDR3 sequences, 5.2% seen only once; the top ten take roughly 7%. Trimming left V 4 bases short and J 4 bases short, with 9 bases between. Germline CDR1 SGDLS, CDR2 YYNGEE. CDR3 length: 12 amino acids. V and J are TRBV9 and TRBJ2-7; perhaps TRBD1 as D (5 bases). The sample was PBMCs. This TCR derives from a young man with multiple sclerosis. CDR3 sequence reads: CASSSRTYEQYF. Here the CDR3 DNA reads TGTGCCAGCAGCTCCCGGACATACGAGCAGTACTTC.